There are a few counts of the clone carrying this T cell receptor beta chain. Unmatched junction bases numbered 9, after V lost 5 bases and J lost 2 bases. The CDR3 has 16 residues. From germline, CDR1 is LNHDA and CDR2 SQIVND (reference sequence). These data come from a study of circulating and synovial CD4+ cells in juvenile arthritis. Here immunoSEQ multiplex PCR was the method, and the copy in TCRdb shows in-frame clones only, minus some. In the table there are more than 13,000 clones, around 80% of which are singletons. The sequence was obtained from a human patient with juvenile idiopathic arthritis. Some clones in this sample may be carry-over from other donors' samples. The specimen was CD4+ T cells from synovial fluid. The rearrangement joins TRBV19 to TRBJ1-5, with TRBD1 matching over 7 bases. CDR3 amino acids: CASSSPGTARNQPQHF. The CDR3 DNA is TGTGCCAGTAGTTCCCCAGGGACAGCGCGCAATCAGCCCCAGCATTTT.